Listed here are 21 T cell receptor beta chains from one sample, sequenced in a study of technical replicates of blood from several donors. Sequenced by immunoSEQ multiplex PCR; TCRdb stores in-frame clones only, minus some. The sample has about 90,000 clones; just under 95% are singletons. The sequenced material came from T cells isolated from PBMCs. These receptors were obtained from a human donor in good health.

The chain is built from TRBV9 and TRBJ2-5, with TRBD2 identical over 7 bases. V dropped 3 bases and J dropped 1; count of bases not matched to a gene: 9. Germline CDR1 reads SGDLS; CDR2 reads YYNGEE. This CDR3 has 16 amino acids. This CDR3 is CASSAGGGALQETQYF. The CDR3 DNA follows: TGTGCCAGCAGCGCGGGGGGAGGGGCCCTCCAAGAGACCCAGTACTTC.

The chain recombines TRBV6-1 with TRBJ2-1; 7 bases fit TRBD2. Germline-derived CDR1 and CDR2 are MNHNS and SASEGT. Germline trimming cut 3 bases from V and 0 bases from J; bases unmatched to any gene: 5. The CDR3 is 16 residues long. The CDR3 DNA sequence: TGTGCCAGCAGTGAGCTAGCGGTGAGCTCCTACAATGAGCAGTTCTTC. This sequence encodes CASSELAVSSYNEQFF.

The chain employs TRBV5-1 and TRBJ2-5; a possible D gene is TRBD1 (5 bases). Trimming pared 0 bases from V and 2 bases from J, leaving 11 bases between. Germline lookup yields CDR1 SGHRS and CDR2 YFSETQ. CDR3 length equals 15 residues. Here the CDR3 reads CASSLVAGPQETQYF. The CDR3 nucleotides read TGCGCCAGCAGCTTGGTTGCAGGGCCTCAAGAGACCCAGTACTTC.

CDR3 loop: CASSLGAGYEQYF. CDR3 nucleotides: TGCGCCAGCAGCTTGGGGGCAGGATACGAGCAGTACTTC. This chain joins TRBV5-1 and TRBJ2-7, with D unclear. Trimming shortened V by 0 bases and J by 4 bases, and 8 bases separated the two germline ends. Germline V CDR1 and CDR2: SGHRS, YFSETQ. The CDR3 has 13 amino acids.

The rearrangement uses TRBV6-5 and TRBJ1-1; D ambiguous. V was cut by 7 bases and J by 6 bases, with 9 bases left in between. Germline V gene lookup returns CDR1 MNHEY and CDR2 SVGAGI. This CDR3 spans 11 amino acids. The CDR3 DNA follows: TGTGCCAGCATCCGCCGGGCTGAAGCTTTCTTT. It translates to CASIRRAEAFF.

This chain links TRBV12-5 with TRBJ1-1; no definite D call. V lost 5 bases and J 0 bases, leaving 13 bases between the germline ends. CDR3 length equals 15 residues. CDR1 is LGHNT, CDR2 FRNRAP, per germline. The CDR3 is CASGPRYPVNTEAFF. For the CDR3, the DNA is TGTGCTAGTGGTCCACGTTATCCGGTGAACACTGAAGCTTTCTTT.

The J gene is TRBJ1-1, the V gene TRBV5-1, with D possibly TRBD1 on 5 matching bases. V lost 1 base and J lost 4, with 8 bases in between. Germline V gene sequence: CDR1 SGHRS, CDR2 YFSETQ. This CDR3 comprises 13 residues. This CDR3 is CASSLRQGTEAFF. The CDR3 nucleotides are TGCGCCAGCAGCTTGAGGCAGGGCACTGAAGCTTTCTTT.

This chain uses TRBV7-9 with TRBJ2-1, with D unresolved. This CDR3 is 13 amino acids long. V was clipped by 0 bases and J by 7 bases, with 7 bases between them. Germline lookup yields CDR1 SEHNR and CDR2 FQNEAQ (reference sequence). The CDR3 here is CASSLAIGNEQFF. Here the CDR3 DNA reads TGTGCCAGCAGCTTAGCGATCGGGAATGAGCAGTTCTTC.

The V call is TRBV11-2, the J call TRBJ2-7; TRBD1 matches 8 bases. Germline values: CDR1 SGHAT, CDR2 FQNNGV. Germline trimming cut 1 base from V and 6 bases from J; bases unmatched to any gene: 8. The CDR3 covers 15 residues. Here the CDR3 reads CASSLAGTGHGEQYF. The CDR3 nucleotides are TGTGCCAGCAGCTTAGCTGGGACAGGCCATGGCGAGCAGTACTTC. The variable domain in full, with the rest retrieved from reference TRBV11-2 and TRBJ2-7, is EAGVAQSPRYKIIEKRQSVAFWCNPISGHATLYWYQQILGQGPKLLIQFQNNGVVDDSQLPKDRFSAERLKGVDSTLKIQPAKLEDSAVYLCASSLAGTGHGEQYFGPGTRLTVT.

Written as DNA, the CDR3 is TGCGCCAGCAGCCAAGATGGCCCCAGGGGTTACTACGAGCAGTACTTC. Its translation: CASSQDGPRGYYEQYF. The genes are TRBV4-1 and TRBJ2-7, with D possibly TRBD1 on 6 matching bases. The germline gives CDR1 MGHRA, CDR2 YSYEKL. There are 16 residues in the CDR3. The V and J ends lost 0 bases and 3 bases respectively, with 15 bases between them.

This clone was recorded only once. The CDR3 here is CASSGTSGRYTGELFF. CDR3 DNA sequence: TGCGCCAGCTCCGGGACTAGCGGGAGATACACCGGGGAGCTGTTTTTT. The chain links TRBV10-2 to TRBJ2-2; TRBD2 agrees at 14 bases. The germline V gene encodes CDR1 WSHSY and CDR2 SAAADI. This CDR3 is 16 amino acids long. After removal of 8 bases from V and 3 bases from J, the junction contained 5 bases not matched to a gene.

Here the CDR3 reads CASSLAQTSGGTDTQYF. The CDR3, as DNA: TGTGCCAGCAGCTTAGCCCAGACTAGCGGGGGGACAGATACGCAGTATTTT. This chain uses TRBV11-3 with TRBJ2-3; 13 nucleotides match TRBD2. V trimming: 1 base; J trimming: 3 bases; junction bases outside the gene matches: 4. The CDR3 runs 17 residues. Germline V gene sequence: CDR1 SGHNT, CDR2 YENEEA.

This clone was detected only a few times. This chain connects TRBV25-1 to TRBJ1-1; D is ambiguous. V was shortened by 7 bases and J by 0 bases, with 12 bases between the two germline ends. This CDR3 is built from 14 residues. Per the germline V gene, CDR1 is MGHDK and CDR2 is SYGVNS. The CDR3 spells CASISRGMNTEAFF. The CDR3 DNA is TGTGCCAGCATTTCGCGGGGAATGAACACTGAAGCTTTCTTT.

V and J are TRBV7-9 and TRBJ1-2; D is possibly TRBD1 (6 bases). The length of the CDR3 is 16 residues. The V and J ends lost 4 bases and 4 bases respectively, with 19 bases between them. Germline V gene data show CDR1 as SEHNR and CDR2 as FQNEAQ (reference sequence). CDR3 coding DNA: TGTGCCAGCAGCTCCTCAACCGGGACAATCATCTATGGCTACACCTTC. It is translated as CASSSSTGTIIYGYTF.

The chain links TRBV6-1 to TRBJ2-7; possibly TRBD2 for D (6 bases). The V and J ends lost 2 bases and 2 bases respectively, with 13 bases between them. Germline-derived CDR1 and CDR2 are MNHNS and SASEGT. This CDR3 is built from 15 residues. CDR3 nucleotides: TGTGCCAGCAGTGAACGGGACGGGGGACCCTACGAGCAGTACTTC. Encoded protein: CASSERDGGPYEQYF.

This chain uses TRBV30 with TRBJ1-2, with a tentative D call TRBD1 (5 bases). V was cut by 2 bases and J by 6 bases, with 16 bases left in between. There are 14 residues in the CDR3. CDR1 is GTSNPN, CDR2 SVGIG, per germline (reference sequence). The CDR3: CAWSSTAGVDGYTF. DNA for the CDR3: TGTGCCTGGAGTTCAACCGCGGGGGTTGATGGCTACACCTTC.

The V call is TRBV5-1, the J call TRBJ2-7, with 7 bases aligning to TRBD1. Trimming took 4 bases from V and 2 from J; bases not matched to a gene: 6. This CDR3 region has 14 residues. Per germline, CDR1 SGHRS and CDR2 YFSETQ. The CDR3 sequence: CASSTGQAPYEQYF. The CDR3 DNA follows: TGCGCCAGCAGCACAGGACAGGCCCCCTACGAGCAGTACTTC. The entire variable domain, with the rest obtained from reference TRBV5-1 and TRBJ2-7, is as follows: KAGVTQTPRYLIKTRGQQVTLSCSPISGHRSVSWYQQTPGQGLQFLFEYFSETQRNKGNFPGRFSGRQFSNSRSEMNVSTLELGDSALYLCASSTGQAPYEQYFGPGTRLTVT.

The genes are TRBV19 and TRBJ2-7; 7 bases are shared with TRBD1. The CDR3 sequence is 15 residues long. The ends lost 1 base at V and 2 bases at J; junction bases unmatched: 5. Germline V lookup: CDR1 LNHDA, CDR2 SQIVND (reference sequence). The CDR3 loop is CASSIGGQVPYEQYF. In nucleotides, the CDR3 is TGTGCCAGTAGTATAGGTGGACAGGTCCCCTACGAGCAGTACTTC.

The rearrangement links TRBV5-1 to TRBJ2-3; D is perhaps TRBD1 (5 bases). CDR3 length equals 14 residues. Trimming shortened V by 0 bases and J by 6 bases, and 11 bases separated the two germline ends. Germline V gene lookup returns CDR1 SGHRS and CDR2 YFSETQ. The CDR3 sequence: CASSLAQGADTQYF. The DNA of the CDR3 is TGCGCCAGCAGCTTGGCCCAGGGCGCGGATACGCAGTATTTT. Complete variable domain (other parts from reference TRBV5-1 and TRBJ2-3): KAGVTQTPRYLIKTRGQQVTLSCSPISGHRSVSWYQQTPGQGLQFLFEYFSETQRNKGNFPGRFSGRQFSNSRSEMNVSTLELGDSALYLCASSLAQGADTQYFGPGTRLTVL.

This chain joins TRBV29-1 and TRBJ2-1, with TRBD2 matching 8 bases. The J segment lost 6 bases and the V segment lost 6 bases, leaving 4 bases of the junction unmatched. This CDR3 region has 12 residues. Germline V gene sequence: CDR1 SQVTM, CDR2 ANQGSEA. The CDR3 reads CSVLAGSNEQFF. In DNA form, the CDR3 reads TGCAGCGTCTTAGCGGGGAGCAATGAGCAGTTCTTC.

This chain uses TRBV19 with TRBJ2-7; possibly TRBD1 for D (6 bases). CDR1 and CDR2 from the germline V gene are LNHDA and SQIVND (reference sequence). V gave up 5 bases and J gave up 5 bases, with 16 bases separating them. The CDR3 consists of 14 residues. CDR3 sequence (DNA): TGTGCCAGTAGTCGGTTTTTGACAGGCGACGAGCAGTACTTC. Translated: CASSRFLTGDEQYF.